This TCR beta chain was found in a study of CD8+CD57+ T cells in acquired aplastic anemia. Trimming took off 0 bases at V and 14 bases at J, with 8 bases between the two ends. Germline values: CDR1 SEHNR, CDR2 FQNEAQ (reference sequence). The CDR3 runs to 11 residues. Profiling that covered TCR beta VDJ and CDR3 relied on genomic DNA as its template. TCRdb fed the reads into MiXCR, producing one record per CDR3 protein. The table records over 150,000 distinct CDR3 sequences, nearly 65% of them present only once. In patients chosen for sequencing, flow cytometry had shown CD8+CD57+ cell expansion. V gene TRBV7-9 combines with J gene TRBJ2-1; unclear D gene. The source is a human donor with aplastic anemia. The sequencing sample was made of sorted CD4+, CD8+, or CD8+CD57+ T cells (not recorded which) from PBMCs. This CDR3 reads CASSLAVGEFF. CDR3 DNA sequence: TGTGCCAGCAGCTTAGCAGTTGGGGAGTTCTTC.